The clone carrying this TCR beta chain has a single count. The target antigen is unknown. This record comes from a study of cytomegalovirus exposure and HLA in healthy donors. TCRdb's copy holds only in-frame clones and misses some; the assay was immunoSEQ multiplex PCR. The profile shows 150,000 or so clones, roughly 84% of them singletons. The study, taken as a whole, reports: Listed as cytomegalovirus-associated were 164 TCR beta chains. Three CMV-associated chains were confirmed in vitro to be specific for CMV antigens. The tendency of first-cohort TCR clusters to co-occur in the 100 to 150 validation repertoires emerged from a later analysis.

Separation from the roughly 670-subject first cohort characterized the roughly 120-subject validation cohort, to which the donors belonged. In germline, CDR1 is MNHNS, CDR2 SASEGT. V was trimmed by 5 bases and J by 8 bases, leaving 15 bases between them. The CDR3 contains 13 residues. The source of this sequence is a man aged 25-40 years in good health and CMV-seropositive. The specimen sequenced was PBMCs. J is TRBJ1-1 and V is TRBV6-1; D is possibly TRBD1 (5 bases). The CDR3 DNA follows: TGTGCCAGCAGTCCGACAGTTGTCACCGAAGCTTTCTTT. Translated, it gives CASSPTVVTEAFF.